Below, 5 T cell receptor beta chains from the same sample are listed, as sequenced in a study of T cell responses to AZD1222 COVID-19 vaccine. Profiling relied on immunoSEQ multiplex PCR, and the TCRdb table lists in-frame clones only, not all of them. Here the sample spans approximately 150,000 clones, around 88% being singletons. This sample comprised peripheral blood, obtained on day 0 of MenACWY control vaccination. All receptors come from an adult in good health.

Here the CDR3 reads CASSLLGRAVTGELFF. CDR3 in DNA: TGCGCCAGCAGCTTGCTCGGGAGGGCCGTGACCGGGGAGCTGTTTTTT. V is TRBV5-1 and J is TRBJ2-2, with 8 bases lining up with TRBD2. The V segment lost 1 base and the J segment 5 bases; nucleotides outside the gene matches: 7. CDR1 is SGHRS and CDR2 is YFSETQ in the germline V gene. This CDR3 region has 16 residues.

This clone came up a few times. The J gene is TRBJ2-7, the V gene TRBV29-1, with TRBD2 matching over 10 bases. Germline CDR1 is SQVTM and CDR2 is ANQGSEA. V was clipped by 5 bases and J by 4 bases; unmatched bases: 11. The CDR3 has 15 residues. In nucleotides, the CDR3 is TGCAGCGTTACCGGCCGGCTAGCGGGAGTATACGAGCAGTACTTC. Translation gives CSVTGRLAGVYEQYF.

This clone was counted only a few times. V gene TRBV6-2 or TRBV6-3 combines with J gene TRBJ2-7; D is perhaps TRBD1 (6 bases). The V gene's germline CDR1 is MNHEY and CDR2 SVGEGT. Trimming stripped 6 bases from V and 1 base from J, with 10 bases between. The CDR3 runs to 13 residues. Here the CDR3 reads CASSTGISYEQYF. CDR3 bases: TGTGCCAGCAGCACAGGGATTTCCTACGAGCAGTACTTC.

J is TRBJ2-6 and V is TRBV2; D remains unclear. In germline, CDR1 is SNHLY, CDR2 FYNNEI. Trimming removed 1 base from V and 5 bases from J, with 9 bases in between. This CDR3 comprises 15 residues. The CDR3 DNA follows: TGTGCCAGCAGTGAAGAACGCAGTCGGGCCAACGTCCTGACTTTC. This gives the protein CASSEERSRANVLTF.

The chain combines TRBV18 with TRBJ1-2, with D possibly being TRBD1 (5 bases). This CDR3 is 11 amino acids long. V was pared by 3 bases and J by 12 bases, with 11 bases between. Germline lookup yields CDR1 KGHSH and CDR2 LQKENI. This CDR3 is CASSPGRGDTF. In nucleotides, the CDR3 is TGTGCCAGCTCACCGGGACGGGGCGACACCTTC. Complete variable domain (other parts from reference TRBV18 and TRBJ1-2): NAGVMQNPRHLVRRRGQEARLRCSPMKGHSHVYWYRQLPEEGLKFMVYLQKENIIDESGMPKERFSAEFPKEGPSILRIQQVVRGDSAAYFCASSPGRGDTFGSGTRLTVV.